Listed below are T cell receptor beta chains from one sample, sequenced in a study of cytotoxic CD8 clonotypes in ibrutinib-treated CLL. Clones were read by immunoSEQ multiplex PCR, and TCRdb kept only the in-frame ones, dropping some. The table lists roughly 18,000 clones, around 85% of them singletons, with roughly 5.7% in the top ten. The sample was PBMCs, taken before ibrutinib treatment. The receptor source for this set is a human donor with chronic lymphocytic leukemia. CDR3s include the opening cysteine and the closing phenylalanine or tryptophan. Rows give clone size only sometimes, using once, few, many, or a class for an expanded clone.

CASSLLLTGGDYGYTF | TRBJ1-2 | TRBV5-6 | .
CASSLTGTGSYEQYF | TRBJ2-7 | TRBV5-1 | .
CASSLGVGNTIYF | TRBJ1-3 | TRBV7-9 | .
CASSRTGDPKNIQYF | TRBJ2-4 | TRBV6-5 | .
CATSRDLSGGYSNQPQHF | TRBJ1-5 | TRBV15 | once
CSVDVDEAFF | TRBJ1-1 | TRBV20-1 | .
CASSLEGNAYF | TRBJ2-7 | TRBV5-1 | .
CASRAANTGELFF | TRBJ2-2 | TRBV19 | few
CASKATRSTDTQYF | TRBJ2-3 | TRBV19 | .
CASSYLTGGSHGYTF | TRBJ1-2 | TRBV6-5 | .
CASSHHGGRSPYSNQPQHF | TRBJ1-5 | TRBV4-2 | .
CASSMVVGNQPQHF | TRBJ1-5 | TRBV19 | .
CASSILGGSTDTQYF | TRBJ2-3 | TRBV19 | .
CASSGQAGITDTQYF | TRBJ2-3 | TRBV5-1 | few
CASSLVSGGAGSTDTQYF | TRBJ2-3 | TRBV11-2 | once
CASSLTRHQETQYF | TRBJ2-5 | TRBV28 | .
CASSDRGRVFFRYSNQPQHF | TRBJ1-5 | TRBV21-1 | .
CATSRDRDYEQYF | TRBJ2-7 | TRBV15 | once
CASSPPEQASDYGYTF | TRBJ1-2 | TRBV18 | few
CSVEEGAVYEQYF | TRBJ2-7 | TRBV29-1 | .
CASSPLPWDSSNEQFF | TRBJ2-1 | TRBV5-4 | .
CASRGMGSNTGELFF | TRBJ2-2 | TRBV19 | .
CASRPAHTSNTEAFF | TRBJ1-1 | TRBV19 | .
CASSLGGGQMNTEAFF | TRBJ1-1 | TRBV5-1 | .
CASSSPGQGSYEQYF | TRBJ2-7 | TRBV5-4 | .
CASQIQGGVGNEQFF | TRBJ2-1 | TRBV19 | .
CAFSKEKLFF | TRBJ1-4 | TRBV30 | .
CASSLNTGGGTDTQYF | TRBJ2-3 | TRBV5-1 | .
CASSVAAAEGTQYF | TRBJ2-5 | TRBV9 | .
CASSWRGTDTQYF | TRBJ2-3 | TRBV6-1 | .
CASSEALLRTGEEETQYF | TRBJ2-5 | TRBV6-1 | .
CASSLTPRRGQETQYF | TRBJ2-5 | TRBV7-8 | .
CASSPRQGTVNTEAFF | TRBJ1-1 | TRBV18 | once
CATSRPTGTVNTEAFF | TRBJ1-1 | TRBV15 | .
CASSSPLGGGNTEAFF | TRBJ1-1 | TRBV5-4 | .
CASSLAGQFYGYTF | TRBJ1-2 | TRBV7-2 | .
CASSLPGRRREAFF | TRBJ1-1 | TRBV7-2 | .
CASSLDLGTGGGFPYEQYF | TRBJ2-7 | TRBV11-2 | .
CASSPGTTRGDTQYF | TRBJ2-3 | TRBV5-4 | .
CASSLDGQGHYGYTF | TRBJ1-2 | TRBV7-2 | few
CASSPSSPGDLTYNEQFF | TRBJ2-1 | TRBV7-2 | .
CAISPGQMNYGYTF | TRBJ1-2 | TRBV10-3 | .
CASSSQGDTEAFF | TRBJ1-1 | TRBV7-6 | .
CASSTARGGKNEQYF | TRBJ2-7 | TRBV27 | .
CASSLGAPQETQYF | TRBJ2-5 | TRBV7-9 | .
CASSVAGTYNEQFF | TRBJ2-1 | TRBV9 | .
CASSGTGGPDTQYF | TRBJ2-3 | TRBV18 | .
CASSYSATNEKLFF | TRBJ1-4 | TRBV6-6 | .
CASSLGQGLSYEQYF | TRBJ2-7 | TRBV7-2 | .
CASSRTSGGLQRYQETQYF | TRBJ2-5 | TRBV18 | .
CASRNWVGVQPQHF | TRBJ1-5 | TRBV28 | .
CASSFRTGPFGYTF | TRBJ1-2 | TRBV28 | .
CASSVGARSSYEQYF | TRBJ2-7 | TRBV9 | few